This T cell receptor beta chain was observed in a study of blood T cell repertoires in COVID-19. Study-level information: Collection of acute and convalescent COVID-19 samples took place in the United States, Italy and Spain. In each case, the material was cDNA or gDNA derived from T cells, B-cell-depleted T cells, or PBMCs.

This CDR3 spans 15 amino acids. The V gene lost 0 bases and the J gene lost 2 bases, with 8 bases spanning the gap. Germline CDR1 reads LGHNA; CDR2 reads YNFKEQ. In the authors' workflow: The authors estimated nucleated cell counts from reference gene primer amplification. Repertoires were generated with immunoSEQ multiplex PCR, while TCRdb's copy carries only in-frame clones and drops some. V, J and clone size were drawn from that table, and D and trimming were deduced from the DNA. Of over 40,000 clones in the sample, roughly nine tenths were seen once. The V call is TRBV4-2, the J call TRBJ1-5; D is unresolved. Sequencing used peripheral blood. The clonotype originates from a human donor in a cohort sampled during active COVID-19. The chain's CDR3 is CASSQDSGGNQPQHF. Written as DNA, the CDR3 is TGTGCCAGCAGCCAAGATAGCGGTGGCAATCAGCCCCAGCATTTT.